The 11 T cell receptor beta chains below all came from one sample that was sequenced in a study of shared clonotypes between healthy human individuals. Here immunoSEQ multiplex PCR was the method, and the copy in TCRdb shows in-frame clones only, minus some. This table holds about 1 million clones, around 76% found once. Sequencing was done on a sample of memory CD4+ T cells sorted from blood. Subset: CD45RA-negative fraction. Receptor source: a man aged 18 to 30 in good health.

The gene calls are TRBV10-3 and TRBJ2-7, with a tentative D call TRBD1 (6 bases). Germline V CDR1 and CDR2: ENHRY, SYGVKD. The CDR3 has 14 residues. V gave up 10 bases and J gave up 1 base, with 17 bases separating them. The CDR3 DNA reads as TGTGCCACAAAGGGTTCAGGGGATTCCTACGAGCAGTACTTC. This sequence encodes CATKGSGDSYEQYF.

Only one count was recorded for this clone. The J gene is TRBJ2-7, the V gene TRBV5-1, with 8 bases that match TRBD1. Germline CDR1 reads SGHRS; CDR2 reads YFSETQ. This CDR3 has 17 amino acids. Trimming cost V 0 bases and J 1 base; bases outside gene matches: 9. The CDR3 here is CASSLGSGGLSSYEQYF. As DNA, the CDR3 is TGCGCCAGCAGCTTGGGGTCAGGGGGCTTATCATCCTACGAGCAGTACTTC.

The chain combines TRBV9 with TRBJ1-1; no definite D call. Germline V lookup: CDR1 SGDLS, CDR2 YYNGEE. V was clipped by 4 bases and J by 0 bases, with 16 bases between them. This CDR3 contains 16 residues. This chain's CDR3 is CASSPSGRRVNTEAFF. The CDR3 bases are TGTGCCAGCAGCCCCTCGGGGAGAAGGGTGAACACTGAAGCTTTCTTT.

The J gene is TRBJ2-1, the V gene TRBV11-2, with unresolved D. CDR3 length equals 11 residues. Germline values: CDR1 SGHAT, CDR2 FQNNGV. V was pared by 5 bases and J by 10 bases, with 9 bases between. DNA of the CDR3: TGTGCCAGCAGCGAAGGTGGCGAGCAGTTCTTC. This gives the protein CASSEGGEQFF.

The chain couples TRBV29-1 to TRBJ2-5; perhaps D is TRBD1 or TRBD2 (5 bases each). CDR1 is SQVTM and CDR2 is ANQGSEA in the germline V gene. CDR3 length: 11 amino acids. Trimming left V 4 bases short and J 5 bases short, with 8 bases between. CDR3 DNA sequence: TGCAGCGTTGTAGGGGAGGAGACCCAGTACTTC. Translating it yields CSVVGEETQYF.

J is TRBJ1-6 and V is TRBV10-2; D is undetermined. CDR1 and CDR2 (germline): WSHSY, SAAADI. This CDR3 is 14 amino acids long. V lost 4 bases and J 6 bases, leaving 10 bases between the germline ends. This CDR3 is CASSGHLINSPLHF. In DNA, the CDR3 is TGCGCCAGCAGTGGTCACCTTATTAATTCACCCCTCCACTTT.

This clone was detected a few times. CDR3 DNA: TGTGCCAGCAGCGTAGGCGAGTCCAATGAGCAGTTCTTC. As protein: CASSVGESNEQFF. The chain joins TRBV9 to TRBJ2-1; D not certain. V was pared by 0 bases and J by 6 bases, with 7 bases between. The CDR3 contains 13 residues. Germline CDR1 and CDR2: SGDLS and YYNGEE.

This clone appeared once. The V call is TRBV7-9, the J call TRBJ2-5; 7 bases map to TRBD2. The germline gives CDR1 SEHNR, CDR2 FQNEAQ (reference sequence). V was clipped by 5 bases and J by 5 bases; unmatched bases: 11. The CDR3 has 15 amino acids. This CDR3 is CASSPFVSGTETQYF. The CDR3 DNA reads TGTGCCAGCAGCCCCTTTGTAAGCGGGACGGAGACCCAGTACTTC.

The chain joins TRBV4-1 to TRBJ2-3; 11 bases are a match to TRBD2. The V gene's germline CDR1 is MGHRA and CDR2 YSYEKL. The J segment lost 5 bases and the V segment lost 0 bases, leaving 7 bases of the junction unmatched. This CDR3 contains 17 residues. In DNA form, the CDR3 reads TGCGCCAGCAGCCAAGAGGGTAGCGGGGGGGCTAGAGATACGCAGTATTTT. This codes for CASSQEGSGGARDTQYF.

Written as DNA, the CDR3 is TGTGCCAGCAGCTTGATGGAGACCCAGTACTTC. Amino acid sequence: CASSLMETQYF. The chain has TRBV5-8 and TRBJ2-5; D remains ambiguous. Germline V gene data show CDR1 as SGHTS and CDR2 as YDEGEE. With 1 base removed from V and 5 bases from J, the gap between germline ends came to 3 bases. The CDR3 is made up of 11 amino acids.

Details on this clone: The identical CDR3 is also encoded by other nucleotide sequences in the sample. The chain has TRBV18 and TRBJ2-3; no firm D call. Germline V gene sequence: CDR1 KGHSH, CDR2 LQKENI. CDR3 size: 12 residues. With 2 bases removed from V and 3 bases from J, the gap between germline ends came to 3 bases. CDR3 loop: CASSPGTDTQYF. The CDR3, as DNA: TGTGCCAGCTCACCAGGAACAGATACGCAGTATTTT.